This T cell receptor beta chain was sequenced in a study of blood T cell repertoires in COVID-19. The V gene lost 2 bases and the J gene lost 1 base, with 9 bases spanning the gap. The germline gives CDR1 SGHNT, CDR2 YYREEE (reference sequence). CDR3 size: 14 residues. In the original workflow: Reference gene primer amplification in the assay estimated nucleated cell counts. Assay used: immunoSEQ multiplex PCR; TCRdb lists only in-frame clones, some missing. V and J calls and clone size are copied from that table; D and trimming were computed from the DNA. The sample lists approximately 52,000 clones; more than 75% were seen once.

This sequence originates from a man aged 65 to 85 with acute or convalescent COVID-19. The gene calls are TRBV5-4 and TRBJ2-5; D is possibly TRBD2 (6 bases). The specimen was peripheral blood. The CDR3 DNA reads as TGTGCCAGCAGCTTCGGGACTTTCCAAGAGACCCAGTACTTC. Its protein product is CASSFGTFQETQYF.